Described below is a single T cell receptor (beta chain) sequence and its context. Its antigen remains unidentified. This PCR relied on a set of 60 Vbeta primers and 13 Jbeta primers. Sequencing used immunoSEQ multiplex PCR; TCRdb keeps in-frame clones, though not all of them. The sample has 200,000 or so clones, over 80% seen once. This entry comes from a study of cytomegalovirus exposure and HLA in healthy donors. On the study more broadly: Researchers found that more than 70% of 300 to 450 genotyped donors fell within the Caucasian-associated ancestry cluster.

General study points: Several V segments, TRBV6-2 and TRBV6-3 among them, could not be told apart and were dropped. The productive fraction for most TCR beta V segments was about 87% or about 30% in an earlier analysis. The CMV antigen specificity of a few CMV-associated chains was confirmed through in vitro analysis.

V was shortened by 3 bases and J by 8 bases, with 10 bases between the two germline ends. This CDR3 is 12 amino acids long. Germline V gives CDR1 LNHDA, CDR2 SQIVND (reference sequence). This chain connects TRBV19 to TRBJ1-1; D is uncertain. The sample comprised PBMCs. This TCR derives from a boy aged 2-15 years in good health and CMV-seronegative. The DNA for the CDR3 is TGTGCCAGTAGTATTGGTACAGTCGAAGCTTTCTTT. Its protein is CASSIGTVEAFF.